Listed here are 23 T cell receptor beta chains from one sample, sequenced in a study of blood T cell repertoires in COVID-19. Using immunoSEQ multiplex PCR, the repertoire was profiled, and TCRdb retains in-frame clones only, with some absent. Among 300,000 to 450,000 clones listed, roughly 85% were seen once. The sequenced sample consisted of peripheral blood. The source is a woman aged 18 to 35 with acute or convalescent COVID-19.

This clone was counted a single time. DNA for the CDR3: TGTGCCAGCAGCCCAAACAGCTCCTACGAGCAGTACTTC. Translating gives CASSPNSSYEQYF. V is TRBV5-4 and J is TRBJ2-7, with D unclear. Trimming pared 4 bases from V and 0 bases from J, leaving 8 bases between. The germline CDR1 and CDR2 sequences are SGHNT and YYREEE (reference sequence). The CDR3 has 13 residues.

This clone has a single count. The genes are TRBV10-3 and TRBJ2-1, with D perhaps matching TRBD2 (6 bases). The germline V gene has CDR1 ENHRY and CDR2 SYGVKD. V shed 0 bases and J shed 12 bases, with 15 bases lying between them. This CDR3 is 14 amino acids long. CDR3 nucleotide sequence: TGTGCCATCAGTGAGTCTGACGGGCTAGCGAGGCAGTTCTTC. Encoded protein: CAISESDGLARQFF.

CDR3 DNA sequence: TGTGCCAGCAGCTCTCCGGACAGGAACCATCAGCCCCAGCATTTT. As protein: CASSSPDRNHQPQHF. The rearrangement links TRBV5-8 to TRBJ1-5; 7 positions match TRBD1. The germline CDR1 and CDR2 sequences are SGHTS and YDEGEE. With 3 bases clipped from V and 5 bases from J, the junction kept 8 bases outside the gene matches. The CDR3 contains 15 residues.

The rearrangement uses TRBV20-1 and TRBJ1-2; tentatively, D is TRBD1 (6 bases). The V and J ends lost 3 bases and 7 bases respectively, with 24 bases between them. Germline values: CDR1 DFQATT, CDR2 SNEGSKA (reference sequence). The CDR3 totals 16 residues. The CDR3 region is CSASSPSGRGAGGYTF. DNA for the CDR3: TGCAGTGCTAGTTCTCCCTCCGGGCGGGGGGCTGGTGGCTACACCTTC.

The chain is built from TRBV5-1 and TRBJ1-1, with D possibly being TRBD1 (6 bases). V was shortened by 1 base and J by 0 bases, with 10 bases between the two germline ends. From germline, CDR1 is SGHRS and CDR2 YFSETQ. CDR3 length equals 15 residues. CDR3 region: CASSLMTGMNTEAFF. The CDR3 nucleotides are TGCGCCAGCAGCTTGATGACAGGAATGAACACTGAAGCTTTCTTT.

This chain joins TRBV5-6 and TRBJ1-6; D might be TRBD1 (5 bases). The CDR3 has 16 residues. Trimming shortened V by 3 bases and J by 10 bases, and 20 bases separated the two germline ends. Germline values: CDR1 SGHDT, CDR2 YYEEEE. CDR3 nucleotides: TGTGCCAGCAGCTGGGGGGTCGAGGTAAGCGTCTCACCCCTCCACTTT. It encodes CASSWGVEVSVSPLHF.

V is TRBV7-3 and J is TRBJ2-3, with 9 bases aligning to TRBD2. CDR1 is SGHTA, CDR2 FQGTGA, per germline. The CDR3 contains 19 residues. Trimming cost V 5 bases and J 0 bases; bases outside gene matches: 15. CDR3 nucleotide sequence: TGTGCCAGCAGCCCTCGTAGCGGGGGCGCCATTTATAGCACAGATACGCAGTATTTT. Its protein product is CASSPRSGGAIYSTDTQYF.

This clone was recorded once. V is TRBV6-5 and J is TRBJ2-3; 7 positions agree with TRBD2. This CDR3 comprises 14 residues. V trimming: 5 bases; J trimming: 2 bases; junction bases outside the gene matches: 4. Per germline, CDR1 MNHEY and CDR2 SVGAGI. The CDR3 sequence: CASSSGAPTDTQYF. CDR3 in DNA: TGTGCCAGCAGTAGCGGGGCCCCCACAGATACGCAGTATTTT.

The V gene is TRBV4-1, the J gene TRBJ1-5; D is possibly TRBD1 (6 bases). V lost 5 bases and J 9 bases, leaving 20 bases between the germline ends. The CDR3 loop spans 15 amino acids. Germline V CDR1 and CDR2: MGHRA, YSYEKL. CDR3 residues: CASSSEGVGNTPQHF. As DNA, the CDR3 is TGCGCCAGCAGCTCCGAGGGGGTCGGAAATACGCCCCAGCATTTT.

The V gene is TRBV27, the J gene TRBJ1-6; weak D call: TRBD1 (6 bases). Germline V gives CDR1 MNHEY, CDR2 SMNVEV (reference sequence). The CDR3 has 16 residues. V was shortened by 0 bases and J by 8 bases, with 14 bases between the two germline ends. For the CDR3, the DNA is TGTGCCAGCAGTTTATCCGGACAGTTCGTGGATTCACCCCTCCACTTT. This gives the protein CASSLSGQFVDSPLHF.

This rearrangement joins TRBV3-1 (or the pseudogene TRBV3-2) to TRBJ1-1; 12 bases line up with TRBD1. The trim removed 4 bases at V and 8 bases at J, leaving 8 bases unmatched. The length of the CDR3 is 15 residues. Germline assignment: CDR1 LGHDT and CDR2 YNNKEL (reference sequence). CDR3 nucleotide sequence: TGTGCCAGCAGCCCCGAGGGACAGGGGGCTGGGGAAGCTTTCTTT. Its protein product is CASSPEGQGAGEAFF.

This clone was recorded once. The genes are TRBV27 and TRBJ1-5; possible D gene TRBD1, 5 bases. V lost 4 bases and J 7 bases, leaving 8 bases between the germline ends. The CDR3 runs to 12 residues. Germline values: CDR1 MNHEY, CDR2 SMNVEV (reference sequence). The CDR3 region has the DNA TGTGCCAGCAGTTCTGGGGGGCAGCCCCAGCATTTT. Translation: CASSSGGQPQHF.

This clone has a handful of counts. The J gene is TRBJ1-1, the V gene TRBV9, with 8 bases lining up with TRBD1. Germline-derived CDR1 and CDR2 are SGDLS and YYNGEE. The V and J ends lost 10 bases and 2 bases, in that order; junction bases with no gene match: 10. This CDR3 has 14 residues. The CDR3 bases are TGTGCCGGAGAACCGGGACAGGATAACACTGAAGCTTTCTTT. As protein: CAGEPGQDNTEAFF.

The chain links TRBV4-2 to TRBJ2-1, with D tentatively TRBD2 (6 bases). CDR3 size: 15 residues. The germline V gene has CDR1 LGHNA and CDR2 YNFKEQ. The ends were cut back, 6 bases at V and 2 bases at J, with 14 bases in the middle. CDR3 sequence reads: CASSLLGGTYNEQFF. The CDR3 DNA sequence: TGTGCCAGCAGTCTCCTCGGGGGTACCTACAATGAGCAGTTCTTC.

The chain employs TRBV6-5 and TRBJ2-7; no clear D gene. V lost 6 bases, J lost 5 bases, and 11 bases lay in between. Germline V gene sequence: CDR1 MNHEY, CDR2 SVGAGI. This CDR3 spans 12 amino acids. The CDR3 sequence is CASSPTIHEQYF. The DNA for the CDR3 is TGTGCCAGCAGCCCAACTATCCACGAGCAGTACTTC.

The chain has TRBV28 and TRBJ1-2; D might be TRBD1 (6 bases). With 8 bases removed from V and 5 bases from J, the gap between germline ends came to 15 bases. The CDR3 sequence is 13 residues long. Germline CDR1 is MDHEN and CDR2 is SYDVKM. CDR3 coding DNA: TGTGCCAGCGGGGGCGTGGGACCTTATGGCTACACCTTC. It codes for CASGGVGPYGYTF.

The chain uses TRBV3-1 (or the pseudogene TRBV3-2) and TRBJ1-3; TRBD1 is a possible D gene (5 bases). CDR3 length: 13 amino acids. In germline, CDR1 is LGHDT, CDR2 YNNKEL (reference sequence). V lost 6 bases, J lost 1 base, and 7 bases lay in between. The CDR3 bases are TGTGCCAGCAGTCAGGGTTCTGGAAACACCATATATTTT. The encoded protein is CASSQGSGNTIYF.

V is TRBV29-1 and J is TRBJ2-1; 8 positions agree with TRBD1. Germline CDR1 SQVTM, CDR2 ANQGSEA. The ends lost 5 bases at V and 4 bases at J; junction bases unmatched: 7. The CDR3 consists of 14 residues. CDR3 in DNA: TGCAGCGTTATTCTCCAGGGGGCTTACAATGAGCAGTTCTTC. Protein: CSVILQGAYNEQFF.

This clone was counted only a few times. The CDR3 DNA follows: TGTGCCAGCAGCTCGATGACAGGTAGTACCGGGGAGCTGTTTTTT. This gives the protein CASSSMTGSTGELFF. This sequence joins TRBV9 and TRBJ2-2; tentative D call: TRBD1 (6 bases). The V end lost 4 bases, the J end lost 5 bases, and 15 bases lay between the germline ends. CDR3 length: 15 amino acids. Germline V lookup: CDR1 SGDLS, CDR2 YYNGEE.

CDR3 sequence reads: CASSWGVGDRPFF. The CDR3 DNA follows: TGTGCCAGCAGTTGGGGGGTCGGCGACCGTCCGTTCTTC. The chain is built from TRBV12-3 or TRBV12-4 and TRBJ2-1; perhaps TRBD2 as D (6 bases). This CDR3 has 13 amino acids. The V end was cut by 4 bases, the J end by 15 bases, with 19 bases between.

J is TRBJ2-7 and V is TRBV2; no clear D gene. The germline V gene encodes CDR1 SNHLY and CDR2 FYNNEI. V was cut by 1 base and J by 4 bases, with 8 bases left in between. The CDR3 loop spans 13 amino acids. In nucleotides, the CDR3 is TGTGCCAGCAGTGAAGAGAGGCTGTACGAGCAGTACTTC. Translating gives CASSEERLYEQYF.

The rearrangement links TRBV5-8 to TRBJ1-5, with D hard to call. The V gene lost 5 bases and the J gene lost 9 bases, with 12 bases spanning the gap. The CDR3 sequence is 12 residues long. CDR1 and CDR2 from the germline V gene are SGHTS and YDEGEE. CDR3 residues: CASSPGEWPQHF. The CDR3 DNA reads TGTGCCAGCAGTCCCGGGGAGTGGCCCCAGCATTTT.

This chain joins TRBV7-8 and TRBJ2-2; TRBD1 agrees at 8 bases. J was trimmed by 0 bases and V by 1 base; bases with no gene match: 1. The CDR3 has 16 residues. Germline V gene lookup returns CDR1 SGHVS and CDR2 FQNEAQ. Here the CDR3 reads CASSLEQGANTGELFF. In DNA, the CDR3 is TGTGCCAGCAGCTTAGAACAGGGGGCGAACACCGGGGAGCTGTTTTTT.